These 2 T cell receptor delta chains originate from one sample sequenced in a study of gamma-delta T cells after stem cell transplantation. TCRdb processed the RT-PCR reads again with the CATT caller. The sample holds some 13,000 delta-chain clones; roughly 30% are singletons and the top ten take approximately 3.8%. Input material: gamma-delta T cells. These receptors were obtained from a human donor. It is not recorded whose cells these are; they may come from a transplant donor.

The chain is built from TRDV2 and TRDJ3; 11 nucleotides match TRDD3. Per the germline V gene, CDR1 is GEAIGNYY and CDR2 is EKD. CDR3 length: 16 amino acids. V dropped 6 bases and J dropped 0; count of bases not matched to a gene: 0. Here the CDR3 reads CACTGGYSWDTRQMFF. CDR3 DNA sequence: TGTGCCTGTACTGGGGGATACTCCTGGGACACCCGACAGATGTTTTTC.

This chain's CDR3 is CACVSTMGPMGTDKLIF. Written as DNA, the CDR3 is TGTGCCTGTGTGTCAACGATGGGGCCTATGGGCACCGATAAACTCATCTTT. The chain employs TRDV2 and TRDJ1; maybe TRDD3 (5 bases). Looked up from germline, CDR1 is GEAIGNYY and CDR2 is EKD. V was clipped by 5 bases and J by 1 base, with 22 bases between them. This CDR3 is built from 17 residues.